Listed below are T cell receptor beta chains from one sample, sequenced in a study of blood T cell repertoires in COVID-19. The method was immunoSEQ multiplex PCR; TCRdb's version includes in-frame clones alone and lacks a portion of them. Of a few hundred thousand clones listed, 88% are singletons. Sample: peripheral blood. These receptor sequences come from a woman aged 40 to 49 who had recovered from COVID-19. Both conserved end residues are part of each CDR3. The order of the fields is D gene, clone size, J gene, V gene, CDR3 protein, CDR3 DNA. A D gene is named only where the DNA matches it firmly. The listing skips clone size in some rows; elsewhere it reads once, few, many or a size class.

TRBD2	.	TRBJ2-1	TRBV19	CASSIFSGGASGTGWQFF	TGTGCCAGTAGTATATTTTCGGGGGGGGCTAGCGGGACCGGATGGCAGTTCTTC
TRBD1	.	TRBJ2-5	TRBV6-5	CASRRQGETQYF	TGTGCCAGCAGGAGACAGGGGGAGACCCAGTACTTC
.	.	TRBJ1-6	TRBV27	CASSLLRGNNSPLHF	TGTGCCAGCAGTTTATTAAGGGGCAATAATTCACCCCTCCACTTT
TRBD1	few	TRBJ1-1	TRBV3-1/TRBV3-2	CASSQDGQGREAFF	TGTGCCAGCAGCCAGGACGGACAGGGCCGTGAAGCTTTCTTT
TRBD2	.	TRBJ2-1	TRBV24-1	CATSDPSGNGGNEQFF	TGTGCCACCAGTGACCCTAGCGGGAATGGAGGCAATGAGCAGTTCTTC
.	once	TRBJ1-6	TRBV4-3	CASSQEFGHGSYNSPLHF	TGCGCCAGCAGCCAAGAGTTTGGCCACGGGTCCTATAATTCACCCCTCCACTTT
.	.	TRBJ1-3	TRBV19	CASSIGPGRRISGNTIYF	TGTGCCAGTAGTATAGGGCCAGGGCGGCGAATATCTGGAAACACCATATATTTT
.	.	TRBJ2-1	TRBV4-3	CASSQDFGGEQFF	TGCGCCAGCAGCCAAGATTTCGGGGGTGAGCAGTTCTTC
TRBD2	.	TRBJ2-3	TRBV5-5	CASSTLAGRHTDTQYF	TGTGCCAGCAGCACATTAGCGGGACGGCACACAGATACGCAGTATTTT
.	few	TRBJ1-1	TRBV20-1	CSARDLETGGF	TGCAGTGCTAGAGACTTGGAAACCGGAGGCTTT
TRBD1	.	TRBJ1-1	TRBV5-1	CASSSRQGDTEAFF	TGCGCCAGCAGCTCCCGACAGGGGGACACTGAAGCTTTCTTT
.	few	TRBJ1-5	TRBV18	CASSPPMASSNQPQHF	TGTGCCAGCTCACCACCGATGGCTTCTAGCAATCAGCCCCAGCATTTT
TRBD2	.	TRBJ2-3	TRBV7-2	CASSLGAGAGVDTQYF	TGTGCCAGCAGCTTAGGGGCGGGAGCGGGAGTAGATACGCAGTATTTT
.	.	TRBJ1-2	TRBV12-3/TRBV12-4	CASSSVPTGGYTF	TGTGCCAGCAGTTCGGTACCAACCGGGGGCTACACCTTC
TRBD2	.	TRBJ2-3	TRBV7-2	CASSSSAGPPDTQYF	TGTGCCAGCAGCTCCTCAGCGGGACCCCCAGATACGCAGTATTTT
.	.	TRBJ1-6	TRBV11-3	CASSLAAGASYNSPLHF	TGTGCCAGCAGCTTAGCGGCTGGGGCGTCCTATAATTCACCCCTCCACTTT
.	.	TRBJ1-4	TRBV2	CASSEQHPGGLFF	TGTGCCAGCAGTGAACAACACCCGGGGGGACTGTTTTTT
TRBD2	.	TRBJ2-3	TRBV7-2	CASSLGLAGGWVDTQYF	TGTGCCAGCAGCTTAGGACTAGCGGGAGGGTGGGTAGATACGCAGTATTTT
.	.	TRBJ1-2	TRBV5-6	CASSRPGGGYTF	TGTGCCAGCAGCCGGCCCGGGGGAGGCTACACCTTC
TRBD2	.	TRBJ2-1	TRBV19	CASTPGTTSYNEQFF	TGTGCCAGTACCCCCGGGACTACCTCCTACAATGAGCAGTTCTTC
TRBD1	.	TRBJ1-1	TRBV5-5	CASSLFRTGPPNTEAFF	TGTGCCAGCAGCTTGTTCCGGACAGGGCCCCCGAACACTGAAGCTTTCTTT
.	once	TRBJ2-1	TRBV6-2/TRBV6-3	CASSNAVNEQFF	TGTGCCAGCAGCAACGCGGTCAATGAGCAGTTCTTC
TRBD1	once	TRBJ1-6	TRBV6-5	CASKTGDNSPLHF	TGTGCCAGCAAGACAGGGGATAATTCACCCCTCCACTTT